The 32 T cell receptor beta chains given below trace back to one sample, sequenced in a study of T cell responses to AZD1222 COVID-19 vaccine. Measured with immunoSEQ multiplex PCR; TCRdb has only the in-frame clones, and not every one. The sample lists 150,000 to 200,000 clones; roughly 91% were seen once. Sequenced here: peripheral blood, sampled 28 days after the second AZD1222 dose. The receptors come from an adult who received the AZD1222 COVID-19 vaccine.

The rearrangement uses TRBV6-5 and TRBJ2-4; D not resolved. Trimming left V 6 bases short and J 6 bases short, with 12 bases between. The CDR3 is made up of 13 amino acids. The germline gives CDR1 MNHEY, CDR2 SVGAGI. The CDR3 DNA reads as TGTGCCAGCAGCCCCATGGAACGAAACATTCAGTACTTC. Its protein is CASSPMERNIQYF.

The chain uses TRBV28 and TRBJ1-5; 9 bases match TRBD1. Germline lookup yields CDR1 MDHEN and CDR2 SYDVKM. The ends lost 4 bases at V and 5 bases at J; junction bases unmatched: 6. CDR3 length equals 15 residues. The CDR3 DNA follows: TGTGCCAGCAGTTCCTCCGGGACAGGGTATCAGCCCCAGCATTTT. Translated: CASSSSGTGYQPQHF. Variable domain in full (rest from reference TRBV28 and TRBJ1-5): DVKVTQSSRYLVKRTGEKVFLECVQDMDHENMFWYRQDPGLGLRLIYFSYDVKMKEKGDIPEGYSVSREKKERFSLILESASTNQTSMYLCASSSSGTGYQPQHFGDGTRLSIL.

This chain links TRBV7-2 with TRBJ1-2; the D is unclear. This CDR3 contains 14 residues. V lost 4 bases to trimming and J lost 8 bases, with 17 bases between them. Germline assignment: CDR1 SGHTA and CDR2 FQGNSA. CDR3 bases: TGTGCCAGCAGCTCCCGATCGGATGCTCAGGGCTACACCTTC. This encodes CASSSRSDAQGYTF.

The CDR3 DNA reads as TGTGCCAGCAGCTTAACCACTTCTGGGGCCAACGTCCTGACTTTC. Protein sequence: CASSLTTSGANVLTF. The chain recombines TRBV7-3 with TRBJ2-6; D unclear. The CDR3 sequence is 15 residues long. CDR1 is SGHTA, CDR2 FQGTGA, per germline. V lost 0 bases and J lost 1, with 4 bases in between.

V usage is TRBV23-1 and J usage is TRBJ2-3; no clear D gene. TRBV23-1 is labeled an ORF, and its function is uncertain. The ends were cut back, 0 bases at V and 2 bases at J, with 9 bases in the middle. There are 15 residues in the CDR3. The CDR3 loop reads CASSQSPGPTDTQYF. The CDR3 DNA reads as TGCGCCAGCAGTCAATCTCCAGGCCCCACAGATACGCAGTATTTT.

CDR3 in amino acids: CASSTAGGADTQYF. The CDR3 nucleotides are TGTGCCAGTAGTACAGCGGGAGGGGCAGATACGCAGTATTTT. The chain couples TRBV19 to TRBJ2-3; 10 bases match TRBD2. J lost 4 bases, V lost 4 bases, and 2 bases had no gene match. Germline CDR1 and CDR2: LNHDA and SQIVND (reference sequence). This CDR3 region has 14 residues.

The chain joins TRBV30 to TRBJ1-1, with a weak D call TRBD1 (5 bases). Trimming shortened V by 2 bases and J by 4 bases, and 17 bases separated the two germline ends. This CDR3 comprises 15 residues. Germline assignment: CDR1 GTSNPN and CDR2 SVGIG (reference sequence). The CDR3 protein is CAWSQLGAASTEAFF. The CDR3 DNA sequence: TGTGCCTGGAGTCAGCTCGGGGCCGCGAGCACTGAAGCTTTCTTT. Variable domain in full (rest from reference TRBV30 and TRBJ1-1): SQTIHQWPATLVQPVGSPLSLECTVEGTSNPNLYWYRQAAGRGLQLLFYSVGIGQISSEVPQNLSASRPQDRQFILSSKKLLLSDSGFYLCAWSQLGAASTEAFFGQGTRLTVV.

This CDR3 reads CASSREREGSNTEAFF. The CDR3 DNA is TGTGCCAGCAGCCGTGAAAGAGAGGGATCGAACACTGAAGCTTTCTTT. The V and J genes are TRBV3-1 (or the pseudogene TRBV3-2) and TRBJ1-1; D is uncertain. Germline assignment: CDR1 LGHDT and CDR2 YNNKEL (reference sequence). There are 16 residues in the CDR3. Trimming shortened V by 4 bases and J by 1 base, and 16 bases separated the two germline ends.

This clone was found once. The gene calls are TRBV28 and TRBJ1-2, with unresolved D. Germline lookup yields CDR1 MDHEN and CDR2 SYDVKM. This CDR3 is built from 13 residues. V was clipped by 5 bases and J by 1 base, with 8 bases between them. The CDR3 protein is CASSPDGNYGYTF. The DNA of the CDR3 is TGTGCCAGCAGTCCGGACGGTAACTATGGCTACACCTTC.

The CDR3, as DNA: TGCGCCAGCAGCCAAGTCGGGGCTCAACTGTTTTTT. It translates to CASSQVGAQLFF. The genes are TRBV4-3 and TRBJ1-4; the D gene is possibly TRBD1 (5 bases). V lost 1 base, J lost 12 bases, and 9 bases lay in between. The germline V gene has CDR1 LGHNA and CDR2 YSLEER. The length of the CDR3 is 12 residues.

The V and J genes are TRBV7-2 and TRBJ1-1; TRBD1 is a possible D gene (6 bases). Germline values: CDR1 SGHTA, CDR2 FQGNSA. V shed 4 bases and J shed 4 bases, with 16 bases lying between them. The CDR3 covers 15 residues. The CDR3 is CASSSQQGRGTEAFF. The CDR3 nucleotides are TGTGCCAGCAGCTCCCAACAGGGTAGAGGCACTGAAGCTTTCTTT.

The V call is TRBV10-2, the J call TRBJ2-1, with 8 bases that match TRBD2. The CDR3 runs 13 residues. Germline CDR1 WSHSY, CDR2 SAAADI. Unmatched junction bases numbered 3, after V lost 4 bases and J lost 7 bases. The CDR3 spells CASSGAGGNEQFF. CDR3 DNA: TGCGCCAGCAGTGGGGCGGGAGGAAATGAGCAGTTCTTC.

V and J are TRBV29-1 and TRBJ1-2; 8 bases align to TRBD1. J lost 3 bases, V lost 6 bases, and 6 bases had no gene match. Germline CDR1 reads SQVTM; CDR2 reads ANQGSEA. The length of the CDR3 is 13 residues. The CDR3 sequence: CSVGLQGDYGYTF. As DNA, the CDR3 is TGCAGCGTCGGTTTACAGGGGGACTATGGCTACACCTTC. Based on the CDR3 plus reference TRBV29-1 and TRBJ1-2, the full variable domain is SAVISQKPSRDICQRGTSLTIQCQVDSQVTMMFWYRQQPGQSLTLIATANQGSEATYESGFVIDKFPISRPNLTFSTLTVSNMSPEDSSIYLCSVGLQGDYGYTFGSGTRLTVV.

The V call is TRBV3-1 (or the pseudogene TRBV3-2), the J call TRBJ2-7; D might be TRBD1 (6 bases). Deletions cut 2 bases from V and 6 bases from J, with 14 bases between. This CDR3 contains 14 residues. Germline CDR1 and CDR2: LGHDT and YNNKEL (reference sequence). This CDR3 reads CASSQWLGAGEQYF. The CDR3 DNA is TGTGCCAGCAGCCAATGGTTGGGGGCAGGCGAGCAGTACTTC.

The genes are TRBV7-2 and TRBJ1-1; 9 nucleotides align to TRBD1. After removal of 3 bases from V and 4 bases from J, the junction contained 0 bases not matched to a gene. This CDR3 comprises 13 residues. Germline V lookup: CDR1 SGHTA, CDR2 FQGNSA. CDR3 loop: CASSLTGGTEAFF. CDR3 sequence (DNA): TGTGCCAGCAGCTTGACAGGGGGCACTGAAGCTTTCTTT. Full variable domain (missing parts from reference TRBV7-2 and TRBJ1-1): GAGVSQSPSNKVTEKGKDVELRCDPISGHTALYWYRQSLGQGLEFLIYFQGNSAPDKSGLPSDRFSAERTGGSVSTLTIQRTQQEDSAVYLCASSLTGGTEAFFGQGTRLTVV.

This chain connects TRBV19 to TRBJ1-6; D is unresolved. The CDR3 totals 15 residues. Trimming took off 5 bases at V and 5 bases at J, with 13 bases between the two ends. Germline V gene data show CDR1 as LNHDA and CDR2 as SQIVND (reference sequence). CDR3 sequence: CASSLRTVNNSPLHF. Here the CDR3 DNA reads TGTGCCAGTAGTCTCCGGACCGTAAATAATTCACCCCTCCACTTT.

The genes are TRBV5-1 and TRBJ1-2; 8 positions agree with TRBD1. V lost 0 bases, J lost 4 bases, and 11 bases stayed unmatched. The CDR3 covers 17 residues. Germline-derived CDR1 and CDR2 are SGHRS and YFSETQ. CDR3 sequence reads: CASSLAVAGGSSYGYTF. CDR3 nucleotides: TGCGCCAGCAGCTTGGCAGTAGCAGGGGGCTCTAGCTATGGCTACACCTTC. The variable domain in full, completed from reference TRBV5-1 and TRBJ1-2, reads KAGVTQTPRYLIKTRGQQVTLSCSPISGHRSVSWYQQTPGQGLQFLFEYFSETQRNKGNFPGRFSGRQFSNSRSEMNVSTLELGDSALYLCASSLAVAGGSSYGYTFGSGTRLTVV.

The chain is built from TRBV20-1 and TRBJ1-2; D is possibly TRBD1 (6 bases). Trimming shortened V by 5 bases and J by 7 bases, and 11 bases separated the two germline ends. The CDR3 length is 11 residues. The germline CDR1 and CDR2 sequences are DFQATT and SNEGSKA (reference sequence). The CDR3 reads CSARGGSGYTF. DNA of the CDR3: TGCAGTGCTCGAGGGGGGTCTGGCTACACCTTC.

A few counts support this clone. The sample holds other DNA sequences that translate to the same CDR3. This chain joins TRBV18 and TRBJ2-3; D gene ambiguous. This CDR3 has 13 residues. V gave up 0 bases and J gave up 0 bases, with 1 base separating them. The germline V gene has CDR1 KGHSH and CDR2 LQKENI. The CDR3 loop is CASSPPSTDTQYF. As DNA, the CDR3 is TGTGCCAGCTCACCACCGAGCACAGATACGCAGTATTTT. Looking up the rest from reference TRBV18 and TRBJ2-3 gives the full variable domain: NAGVMQNPRHLVRRRGQEARLRCSPMKGHSHVYWYRQLPEEGLKFMVYLQKENIIDESGMPKERFSAEFPKEGPSILRIQQVVRGDSAAYFCASSPPSTDTQYFGPGTRLTVL.

The V and J genes are TRBV7-9 and TRBJ2-7; no clear D gene. V lost 6 bases, J lost 0 bases, and 15 bases lay in between. The CDR3 runs 15 residues. The V gene's germline CDR1 is SEHNR and CDR2 FQNEAQ (reference sequence). As DNA, the CDR3 is TGTGCCAGCAGTAGGATGGGAAGGAGCTCCTACGAGCAGTACTTC. It specifies CASSRMGRSSYEQYF.

The chain is built from TRBV7-9 and TRBJ1-4, with D perhaps matching TRBD1 (5 bases). CDR1 SEHNR and CDR2 FQNEAQ come from the germline V gene (reference sequence). The V end lost 5 bases, the J end lost 8 bases, and 18 bases lay between the germline ends. This CDR3 is built from 15 residues. The CDR3 nucleotides are TGTGCCAGCAGCATCCGTGGGGGGTTCGGGGAAAAACTGTTTTTT. It codes for CASSIRGGFGEKLFF. Together with reference TRBV7-9 and TRBJ1-4, the CDR3 gives the full variable domain: DTGVSQNPRHKITKRGQNVTFRCDPISEHNRLYWYRQTLGQGPEFLTYFQNEAQLEKSRLLSDRFSAERPKGSFSTLEIQRTEQGDSAMYLCASSIRGGFGEKLFFGSGTQLSVL.

The chain has TRBV19 and TRBJ1-6; D perhaps matches TRBD1 (6 bases). Germline assignment: CDR1 LNHDA and CDR2 SQIVND (reference sequence). The CDR3 contains 17 residues. The V end was cut by 5 bases, the J end by 0 bases, with 14 bases between. CDR3 amino acids: CASSVGTSTSYNSPLHF. The CDR3 coding sequence is TGTGCCAGTAGTGTCGGGACAAGTACCTCCTATAATTCACCCCTCCACTTT.

The V and J genes are TRBV7-9 and TRBJ1-2; D is unclear. The CDR3 sequence is 14 residues long. V was pared by 5 bases and J by 1 base, with 11 bases between. Germline V lookup: CDR1 SEHNR, CDR2 FQNEAQ (reference sequence). CDR3 in amino acids: CASSPGNLNYGYTF. The DNA for the CDR3 is TGTGCCAGCAGCCCGGGAAACCTTAACTATGGCTACACCTTC.

The V gene is TRBV10-3, the J gene TRBJ2-5, with 9 bases identical to TRBD1. J gave up 6 bases and V 4 bases, and 9 bases lay outside the gene matches. CDR1 is ENHRY, CDR2 SYGVKD, per germline. The CDR3 runs to 15 residues. This CDR3 is CAISVGGTGMQTQYF. CDR3 DNA: TGTGCCATCAGTGTGGGAGGGACAGGGATGCAGACCCAGTACTTC.

The table lists this clone with a few counts. This chain joins TRBV9 and TRBJ2-3; D gene uncertain. CDR3 size: 13 residues. Germline CDR1 SGDLS, CDR2 YYNGEE. V was shortened by 4 bases and J by 3 bases, with 9 bases between the two germline ends. CDR3 nucleotides: TGTGCCAGCAGCCCTAAGGATACAGATACGCAGTATTTT. As protein: CASSPKDTDTQYF.

The rearrangement uses TRBV9 and TRBJ2-1, with 8 bases aligning to TRBD2. Germline V lookup: CDR1 SGDLS, CDR2 YYNGEE. The CDR3 length is 16 residues. V was clipped by 2 bases and J by 4 bases; unmatched bases: 8. The CDR3 reads CASSVLSGGPYNEQFF. DNA of the CDR3: TGTGCCAGCAGCGTCCTCAGCGGGGGCCCGTACAATGAGCAGTTCTTC. The variable domain in full, completed from reference TRBV9 and TRBJ2-1, reads DSGVTQTPKHLITATGQRVTLRCSPRSGDLSVYWYQQSLDQGLQFLIQYYNGEERAKGNILERFSAQQFPDLHSELNLSSLELGDSALYFCASSVLSGGPYNEQFFGPGTRLTVL.

This chain uses TRBV2 with TRBJ1-5, with 9 bases matching TRBD1. V lost 4 bases to trimming and J lost 6 bases; unmatched junction nucleotides: 4. This CDR3 region has 14 residues. Germline V gene lookup returns CDR1 SNHLY and CDR2 FYNNEI. The CDR3 here is CASSGTGAVQPQHF. CDR3 sequence (DNA): TGTGCCAGCAGTGGGACAGGGGCCGTTCAGCCCCAGCATTTT.

V and J are TRBV27 and TRBJ1-6, with TRBD1 identical over 8 bases. In germline, CDR1 is MNHEY, CDR2 SMNVEV (reference sequence). The CDR3 is 14 residues long. Trimming removed 6 bases from V and 8 bases from J; junction bases left unmatched: 6. The CDR3 DNA sequence: TGTGCCAGCAGGACAGGGGTTTGGGATTCACCCCTCCACTTT. Translation gives CASRTGVWDSPLHF.

The V gene is TRBV5-1, the J gene TRBJ2-7; 7 bases are shared with TRBD1. This CDR3 comprises 14 residues. The V segment lost 5 bases and the J segment 5 bases; nucleotides outside the gene matches: 10. The germline CDR1 and CDR2 sequences are SGHRS and YFSETQ. The CDR3 nucleotides read TGCGCCAGCAGGATGACAGGGTCGGGCGACGAGCAGTACTTC. Translation gives CASRMTGSGDEQYF.

The genes are TRBV4-2 and TRBJ2-5; 8 bases are a match to TRBD2. Germline CDR1 and CDR2: LGHNA and YNFKEQ. With 0 bases clipped from V and 0 bases from J, the junction kept 3 bases outside the gene matches. The CDR3 is 16 residues long. CDR3 in amino acids: CASSQEASGYQETQYF. DNA for the CDR3: TGTGCCAGCAGCCAAGAGGCTAGCGGGTACCAAGAGACCCAGTACTTC.

This sequence joins TRBV28 and TRBJ2-4; weak D call: TRBD2 (6 bases). Trimming removed 6 bases from V and 9 bases from J, with 21 bases in between. This CDR3 contains 15 residues. CDR1 MDHEN and CDR2 SYDVKM come from the germline V gene. The CDR3 nucleotides are TGTGCCAGCAGGGGCGCCGGGACTCTATGGGGCATTCAGTACTTC. It is translated as CASRGAGTLWGIQYF.

CDR3 protein: CASSQEQRGGLETQYF. The CDR3 nucleotides read TGTGCCAGCAGCCAAGAGCAGCGGGGGGGCTTGGAGACCCAGTACTTC. The chain couples TRBV3-1 (or the pseudogene TRBV3-2) to TRBJ2-5; TRBD2 agrees at 10 bases. The germline V gene encodes CDR1 LGHDT and CDR2 YNNKEL (reference sequence). The CDR3 has 16 residues. V was clipped by 0 bases and J by 5 bases; unmatched bases: 6.